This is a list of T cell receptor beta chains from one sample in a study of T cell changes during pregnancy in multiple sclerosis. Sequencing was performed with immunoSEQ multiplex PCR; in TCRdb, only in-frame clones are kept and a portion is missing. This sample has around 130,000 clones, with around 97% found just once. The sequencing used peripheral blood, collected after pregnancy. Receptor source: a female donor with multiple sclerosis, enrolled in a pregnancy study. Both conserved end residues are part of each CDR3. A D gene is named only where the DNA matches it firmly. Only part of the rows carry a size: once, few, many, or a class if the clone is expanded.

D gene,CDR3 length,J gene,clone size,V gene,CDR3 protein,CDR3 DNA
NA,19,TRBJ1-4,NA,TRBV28,CASSYRGHKKGATNEKLFF,TGTGCCAGCAGTTACCGAGGACACAAGAAAGGCGCAACTAATGAAAAACTGTTTTTT
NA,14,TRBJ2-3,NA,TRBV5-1,CASSLSTFRDTQYF,TGCGCCAGCAGCTTGTCCACCTTCCGGGATACGCAGTATTTT
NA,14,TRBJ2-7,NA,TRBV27,CASSLFPGGYEQYF,TGTGCCAGCAGTTTATTTCCAGGGGGGTACGAGCAGTACTTC
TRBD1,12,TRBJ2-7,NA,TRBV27,CASRRQGYEQYF,TGTGCCAGCAGGAGACAGGGTTACGAGCAGTACTTC
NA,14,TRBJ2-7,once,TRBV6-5,CASSYSGKTYEQYF,TGTGCCAGCAGTTACTCCGGGAAAACCTACGAGCAGTACTTC
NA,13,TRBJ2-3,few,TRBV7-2,CASSSLDTDTQYF,TGTGCCAGCAGCTCACTAGACACAGATACGCAGTATTTT
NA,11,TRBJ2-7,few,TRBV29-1,CSVVTTAEQYF,TGCAGCGTTGTTACCACCGCGGAGCAGTACTTC
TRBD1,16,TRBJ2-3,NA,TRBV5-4,CASSFPGQGVTDTQYF,TGTGCCAGCAGCTTCCCGGGACAGGGAGTAACAGATACGCAGTATTTT
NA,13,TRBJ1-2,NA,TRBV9,CASSVEENYGYTF,TGTGCCAGCAGCGTAGAAGAGAACTATGGCTACACCTTC
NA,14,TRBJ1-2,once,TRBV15,CATSRDRGIYGYTF,TGTGCCACCAGCAGAGATCGGGGGATCTATGGCTACACCTTC
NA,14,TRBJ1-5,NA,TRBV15,CATSRGGLGQPQHF,TGTGCCACCAGCAGAGGGGGGCTGGGTCAGCCCCAGCATTTT
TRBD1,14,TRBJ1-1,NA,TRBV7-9,CASSSRQGTSEAFF,TGTGCCAGCAGCTCCCGACAGGGGACCTCTGAAGCTTTCTTT
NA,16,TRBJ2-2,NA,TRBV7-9,CASSLVEAPNTGELFF,TGTGCCAGCAGCTTAGTCGAGGCCCCGAACACCGGGGAGCTGTTTTTT
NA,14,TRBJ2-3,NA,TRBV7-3,CASARGGAADTQYF,TGTGCCAGCGCGAGGGGGGGGGCGGCGGATACGCAGTATTTT
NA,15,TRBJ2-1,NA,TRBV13,CASSFRDPASAEQFF,TGTGCCAGCAGCTTTCGAGATCCGGCCAGCGCTGAGCAGTTCTTC
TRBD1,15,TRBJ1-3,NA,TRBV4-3,CASSQTGGSGNTIYF,TGCGCCAGCAGCCAGACAGGGGGGTCTGGAAACACCATATATTTT
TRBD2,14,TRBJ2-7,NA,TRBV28,CASSLLAGASEQYF,TGTGCCAGCAGTTTACTAGCGGGAGCTTCCGAGCAGTACTTC
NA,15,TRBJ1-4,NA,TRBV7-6,CASSLGRDGFEKLFF,TGTGCCAGCAGCTTAGGGAGGGACGGATTTGAAAAACTGTTTTTT
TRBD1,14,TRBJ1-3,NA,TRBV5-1,CASSLTGAGNTIYF,TGCGCCAGCAGCTTGACAGGGGCGGGAAACACCATATATTTT
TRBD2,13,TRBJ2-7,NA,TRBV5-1,CASQLAGDYEQYF,TGCGCCAGCCAACTAGCGGGAGACTACGAGCAGTACTTC
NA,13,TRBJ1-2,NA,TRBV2,CASSESGGYGYTF,TGTGCCAGCAGTGAATCGGGGGGGTATGGCTACACCTTC
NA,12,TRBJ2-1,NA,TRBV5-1,CASSLDNNEQFF,TGCGCCAGCAGCTTGGATAACAATGAGCAGTTCTTC
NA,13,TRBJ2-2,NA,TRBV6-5,CASSVQGVGELFF,TGTGCCAGCAGTGTACAGGGAGTCGGGGAGCTGTTTTTT
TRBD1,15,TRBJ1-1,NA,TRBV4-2,CASSQGQGMNTEAFF,TGTGCCAGCAGCCAAGGACAGGGGATGAACACTGAAGCTTTCTTT
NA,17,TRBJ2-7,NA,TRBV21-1,CASSKNPFSGVNYEQYF,TGTGCCAGCAGCAAAAACCCCTTTTCGGGAGTAAACTACGAGCAGTACTTC
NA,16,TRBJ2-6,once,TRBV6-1,CASREGQSSGANVLTF,TGTGCCAGCAGAGAAGGACAGAGCTCTGGGGCCAACGTCCTGACTTTC
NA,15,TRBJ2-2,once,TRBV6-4,CASSDRGPPTGELFF,TGTGCCAGCAGTGACAGGGGCCCTCCCACCGGGGAGCTGTTTTTT
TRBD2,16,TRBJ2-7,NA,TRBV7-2,CASSLVLAGVDYEQYF,TGTGCCAGCAGCTTAGTTCTCGCGGGAGTTGACTACGAGCAGTACTTC
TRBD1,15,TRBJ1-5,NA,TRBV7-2,CASSLSGGGNQPQHF,TGTGCCAGCAGCTTATCAGGGGGAGGCAATCAGCCCCAGCATTTT
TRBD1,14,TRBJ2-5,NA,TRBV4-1,CASSQGTGEETQYF,TGCGCCAGCAGCCAAGGCACAGGGGAAGAGACCCAGTACTTC
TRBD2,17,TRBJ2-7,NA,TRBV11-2,CASSLWGGSSGRDEQYF,TGTGCCAGCAGCTTATGGGGGGGGTCTAGCGGGAGAGACGAGCAGTACTTC
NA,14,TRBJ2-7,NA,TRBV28,CASSLARMVYEQYF,TGTGCCAGCAGTTTAGCCAGGATGGTCTACGAGCAGTACTTC
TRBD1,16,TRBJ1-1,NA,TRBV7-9,CASSSTMQGAVTEAFF,TGTGCCAGCAGCTCCACTATGCAGGGGGCTGTCACTGAAGCTTTCTTT
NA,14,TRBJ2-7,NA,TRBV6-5,CASSYFARSGEQYF,TGTGCCAGCAGTTACTTTGCTAGATCGGGAGAGCAGTACTTC
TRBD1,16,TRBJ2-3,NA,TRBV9,CASSVIPGTGTDTQYF,TGTGCCAGCAGCGTTATACCCGGGACAGGCACAGATACGCAGTATTTT
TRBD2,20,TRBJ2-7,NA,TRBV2,CASSGGWGLAGLRRRYEQYF,TGTGCCAGCAGTGGGGGGTGGGGACTAGCGGGACTTAGAAGAAGATACGAGCAGTACTTC
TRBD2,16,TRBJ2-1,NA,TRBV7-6,CASNTSGRSAYNEQFF,TGTGCCAGCAACACTAGCGGGAGGTCGGCCTACAATGAGCAGTTCTTC
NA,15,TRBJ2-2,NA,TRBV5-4,CASSSTGRFTGELFF,TGTGCCAGCAGCTCCACAGGGAGATTCACCGGGGAGCTGTTTTTT
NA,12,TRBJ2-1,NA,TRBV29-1,CSVVKTYNEQFF,TGCAGCGTTGTCAAAACTTACAATGAGCAGTTCTTC
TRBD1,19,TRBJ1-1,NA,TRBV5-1,CASSFRGDRGRVMPYEAFF,TGCGCCAGCAGCTTCCGGGGGGACAGGGGGCGAGTAATGCCCTATGAAGCTTTCTTT
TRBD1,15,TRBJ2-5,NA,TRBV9,CASSVEYRGQETQYF,TGTGCCAGCAGCGTAGAATACAGGGGGCAAGAGACCCAGTACTTC
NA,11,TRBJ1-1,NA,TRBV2,CASRTRTEAFF,TGTGCCAGCAGAACGAGGACTGAAGCTTTCTTT
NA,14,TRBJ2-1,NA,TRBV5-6,CASSLGENYNEQFF,TGTGCCAGCAGCTTGGGGGAGAACTACAATGAGCAGTTCTTC
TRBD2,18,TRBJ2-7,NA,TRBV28,CASSLILAGGPKSYEQYF,TGTGCCAGCAGTTTAATTTTAGCGGGAGGGCCTAAATCCTACGAGCAGTACTTC
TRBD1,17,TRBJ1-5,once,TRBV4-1,CASSPGTESYSNQPQHF,TGCGCCAGCAGCCCAGGGACAGAGAGTTATAGCAATCAGCCCCAGCATTTT
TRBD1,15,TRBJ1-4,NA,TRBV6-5,CASSYSGTGSEKLFF,TGTGCCAGCAGTTACTCCGGGACAGGGTCTGAAAAACTGTTTTTT
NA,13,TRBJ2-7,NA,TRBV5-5,CASSFAGSYEQYF,TGTGCCAGCAGCTTCGCAGGGTCCTACGAGCAGTACTTC
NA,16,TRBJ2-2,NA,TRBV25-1,CASSEYSKGATGELFF,TGTGCCAGCAGTGAATATAGCAAAGGGGCCACCGGGGAGCTGTTTTTT
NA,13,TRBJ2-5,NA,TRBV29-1,CSAAPKLQETQYF,TGCAGCGCCGCACCGAAGCTCCAAGAGACCCAGTACTTC
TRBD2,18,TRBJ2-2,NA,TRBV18,CASSAQVAGGPGTGELFF,TGTGCCAGCTCAGCGCAAGTAGCGGGAGGGCCAGGAACCGGGGAGCTGTTTTTT
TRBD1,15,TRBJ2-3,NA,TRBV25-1,CASSEDRVGADTQYF,TGTGCCAGCAGTGAGGACAGGGTAGGAGCAGATACGCAGTATTTT
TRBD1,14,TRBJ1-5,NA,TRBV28,CAVLEGQGDQPQHF,TGTGCCGTACTAGAGGGACAGGGTGATCAGCCCCAGCATTTT